These 26 T cell receptor beta chains originate from one sample sequenced in a study of OX40 agonist ivuxolimab in advanced cancers. Sequencing used immunoSEQ multiplex PCR; TCRdb keeps in-frame clones, though not all of them. The table includes 74,000 or so clones, around 92% detected once. The input for sequencing was CD4+ or CD8+ T cells sorted from blood, taken in a trial of the OX40 agonist ivuxolimab. These TCRs come from an adult with an advanced solid tumor such as melanoma, head and neck, liver or kidney cancer.

The rearrangement uses TRBV5-1 and TRBJ2-5; D possibly corresponds to TRBD1 (5 bases). Gene TRBJ2-7 matches the end of the DNA better, so the J call may be wrong. Germline CDR1 is SGHRS and CDR2 is YFSETQ. This CDR3 spans 14 amino acids. Here the CDR3 reads CASSLRQNPYEQYF. In nucleotides, the CDR3 is TGCGCCAGCAGCTTGCGACAGAACCCCTACGAGCAGTACTTC.

V usage is TRBV20-1 and J usage is TRBJ2-7; D uncertain. CDR1 DFQATT and CDR2 SNEGSKA come from the germline V gene (reference sequence). The CDR3 has 10 residues. V lost 5 bases and J lost 4, with 6 bases in between. The CDR3 sequence: CSAYGYEQYF. The CDR3 DNA reads TGCAGTGCTTATGGATACGAGCAGTACTTC.

The CDR3 loop reads CASSLQTGFITEAFF. The CDR3 coding sequence is TGTGCCAGCTCACTCCAGACAGGTTTCATCACTGAAGCTTTCTTT. The J gene is TRBJ1-1, the V gene TRBV18, with D perhaps TRBD1 (6 bases). Germline CDR1 and CDR2: KGHSH and LQKENI. The V and J ends lost 4 bases and 4 bases respectively, with 16 bases between them. This CDR3 spans 15 amino acids. The variable domain in full, completed from reference TRBV18 and TRBJ1-1, reads NAGVMQNPRHLVRRRGQEARLRCSPMKGHSHVYWYRQLPEEGLKFMVYLQKENIIDESGMPKERFSAEFPKEGPSILRIQQVVRGDSAAYFCASSLQTGFITEAFFGQGTRLTVV.

The gene calls are TRBV7-8 and TRBJ2-2; D is uncertain. This CDR3 region has 16 residues. Germline CDR1 is SGHVS and CDR2 is FQNEAQ. V lost 2 bases and J 0 bases, leaving 10 bases between the germline ends. The CDR3: CASSLQPVTNTGELFF. DNA of the CDR3: TGTGCCAGCAGCTTACAGCCCGTGACGAACACCGGGGAGCTGTTTTTT.

The chain recombines TRBV5-1 with TRBJ2-7, with D perhaps TRBD1 or TRBD2 (5 bases each). V lost 4 bases to trimming and J lost 2 bases, with 10 bases between them. This CDR3 comprises 13 residues. CDR1 and CDR2 (germline): SGHRS, YFSETQ. The CDR3 spells CASSMGRTYEQYF. The CDR3 nucleotides are TGCGCCAGCAGCATGGGACGGACCTACGAGCAGTACTTC.

The CDR3 coding sequence is TGTGCCAGCAGTCCACTGGGTGAAAAACTGTTTTTT. Translating it yields CASSPLGEKLFF. This chain links TRBV6-5 with TRBJ1-4; no firm D call. Germline CDR1 and CDR2: MNHEY and SVGAGI. Trimming took 5 bases from V and 7 from J, leaving 8 bases between them. This CDR3 comprises 12 residues.

The gene calls are TRBV18 and TRBJ1-1; D is perhaps TRBD1 (5 bases). This CDR3 comprises 14 residues. Trimming cost V 2 bases and J 3 bases, with 10 bases left between them. CDR1 KGHSH and CDR2 LQKENI come from the germline V gene. The CDR3 here is CASSPWGGDTEAFF. The CDR3 coding sequence is TGTGCCAGCTCACCATGGGGGGGAGACACTGAAGCTTTCTTT.

J is TRBJ2-7 and V is TRBV10-1; 10 bases fit TRBD1. Losses at the gene ends were 5 bases for V and 5 bases for J; bases not matched to a gene: 6. The germline V gene encodes CDR1 WNHNN and CDR2 SYGVQD (reference sequence). The CDR3 length is 14 residues. CDR3 sequence reads: CASSSGTGAHEQYF. CDR3 in DNA: TGCGCCAGCAGTTCCGGGACAGGGGCCCACGAGCAGTACTTC.

DNA of the CDR3: TGTGCCAGCAGCGTAGATGGGACTAGCGACCACGAGCAGTACTTC. As protein: CASSVDGTSDHEQYF. The chain uses TRBV9 and TRBJ2-7; 10 bases agree with TRBD2. This CDR3 spans 15 amino acids. Germline V gene sequence: CDR1 SGDLS, CDR2 YYNGEE. Losses at the gene ends were 0 bases for V and 5 bases for J; bases not matched to a gene: 5.

J is TRBJ2-3 and V is TRBV4-2, with TRBD2 matching over 10 bases. CDR1 LGHNA and CDR2 YNFKEQ come from the germline V gene. V lost 7 bases to trimming and J lost 0 bases; unmatched junction nucleotides: 7. The CDR3 totals 16 residues. Written as DNA, the CDR3 is TGTGCCAGCAAGAGTAGCGGGGGGCCAAGCACAGATACGCAGTATTTT. Translation: CASKSSGGPSTDTQYF.

The genes are TRBV29-1 and TRBJ1-1; 8 nucleotides match TRBD1. The CDR3 has 14 residues. CDR1 is SQVTM and CDR2 is ANQGSEA in the germline V gene. The CDR3 bases are TGCAGTGCTATCGGGCCCAGGGGGCCCACTGAAGCTTTCTTT. Residues: CSAIGPRGPTEAFF.

This clone was counted once. The chain carries TRBV5-1 and TRBJ2-3; D is unclear. CDR1 is SGHRS and CDR2 is YFSETQ in the germline V gene. The V and J ends lost 2 bases and 6 bases respectively, with 13 bases between them. The CDR3 covers 14 residues. The chain's CDR3 is CASSLNLLGDTQYF. The CDR3 region has the DNA TGCGCCAGCAGCTTAAATCTCCTTGGGGATACGCAGTATTTT.

V and J are TRBV6-6 and TRBJ2-3, with 9 positions matching TRBD1. Germline CDR1 and CDR2: MNHNY and SVGAGI (reference sequence). The length of the CDR3 is 15 residues. Trimming removed 10 bases from V and 5 bases from J; junction bases left unmatched: 13. The DNA of the CDR3 is TGTGCCACCCAAGTTATGGGACAGGGTGGAGATACGCAGTATTTT. Protein: CATQVMGQGGDTQYF.

The chain is built from TRBV6-6 and TRBJ2-3; 12 bases line up with TRBD2. The CDR3 extends over 16 amino acids. Germline CDR1 reads MNHNY; CDR2 reads SVGAGI (reference sequence). V was clipped by 2 bases and J by 6 bases; unmatched bases: 6. The CDR3 sequence: CASSYRLAGGRDTQYF. The CDR3 coding sequence is TGTGCCAGCAGTTACCGGCTAGCGGGGGGGCGTGATACGCAGTATTTT.

The J gene is TRBJ2-5, the V gene TRBV9; tentative D call: TRBD2 (6 bases). CDR1 and CDR2 (germline): SGDLS, YYNGEE. This CDR3 is built from 16 residues. The V end lost 0 bases, the J end lost 5 bases, and 17 bases lay between the germline ends. CDR3 residues: CASSVEAALGRETQYF. As DNA, the CDR3 is TGTGCCAGCAGCGTAGAGGCGGCCCTTGGGAGGGAGACCCAGTACTTC.

The chain couples TRBV6-5 to TRBJ1-2, with 8 bases identical to TRBD1. The V gene end was trimmed by 0 bases and the J gene end by 7 bases; junction bases not matched to a gene: 7. The CDR3 spans 15 residues. Germline V gene lookup returns CDR1 MNHEY and CDR2 SVGAGI. As DNA, the CDR3 is TGTGCCAGCAGTTACTCTACCCAGGGGGCGCTTGGCTACACCTTC. The encoded protein is CASSYSTQGALGYTF.

The chain uses TRBV11-2 and TRBJ1-5; a weak D match, TRBD1 (5 bases). The germline gives CDR1 SGHAT, CDR2 FQNNGV. The length of the CDR3 is 15 residues. Trimming cost V 1 base and J 4 bases, with 11 bases left between them. The CDR3 DNA is TGTGCCAGCAGCTTAGGTTCAGGGACGAATCAGCCCCAGCATTTT. Translating gives CASSLGSGTNQPQHF.

In its sample, this clone was seen once. The V gene is TRBV18, the J gene TRBJ2-3; no definite D call. Trimming cost V 5 bases and J 0 bases, with 6 bases left between them. The V gene's germline CDR1 is KGHSH and CDR2 LQKENI. This CDR3 is built from 13 residues. The CDR3 nucleotides are TGTGCCAGCTCAGCTCTAAGCACAGATACGCAGTATTTT. It is translated as CASSALSTDTQYF.

V is TRBV18 and J is TRBJ2-7; D call uncertain. V lost 2 bases and J lost 5, with 10 bases in between. Per the germline V gene, CDR1 is KGHSH and CDR2 is LQKENI. The CDR3 has 13 residues. The CDR3 region has the DNA TGTGCCAGCTCACCAATCAGGTGGAACGAGCAGTACTTC. Its protein is CASSPIRWNEQYF.

The chain joins TRBV5-6 to TRBJ1-1; no clear D gene. The CDR3 has 12 amino acids. CDR1 is SGHDT and CDR2 is YYEEEE in the germline V gene. Trimming took off 5 bases at V and 4 bases at J, with 9 bases between the two ends. The CDR3 sequence: CASSWTSTEAFF. The CDR3 coding sequence is TGTGCCAGCAGTTGGACCTCCACTGAAGCTTTCTTT. The full variable domain, with the rest looked up from reference TRBV5-6 and TRBJ1-1, is DAGVTQSPTHLIKTRGQQVTLRCSPKSGHDTVSWYQQALGQGPQFIFQYYEEEERQRGNFPDRFSGHQFPNYSSELNVNALLLGDSALYLCASSWTSTEAFFGQGTRLTVV.

V usage is TRBV5-1 and J usage is TRBJ2-5; 14 nucleotides agree with TRBD2. This CDR3 is built from 17 residues. Germline V CDR1 and CDR2: SGHRS, YFSETQ. V trimming: 4 bases; J trimming: 1 base; junction bases outside the gene matches: 6. The CDR3 DNA sequence: TGCGCCAGCAGCACAGGGACTAGCGGGGGCCTCCAAGAGACCCAGTACTTC. Translated, it gives CASSTGTSGGLQETQYF. The variable domain in full, completed from reference TRBV5-1 and TRBJ2-5, reads KAGVTQTPRYLIKTRGQQVTLSCSPISGHRSVSWYQQTPGQGLQFLFEYFSETQRNKGNFPGRFSGRQFSNSRSEMNVSTLELGDSALYLCASSTGTSGGLQETQYFGPGTRLLVL.

J is TRBJ2-3 and V is TRBV15; a possible D gene is TRBD2 (5 bases). CDR3 length: 16 residues. CDR1 is LNHNV, CDR2 YYDKDF, per germline (reference sequence). V was trimmed by 1 base and J by 1 base, leaving 12 bases between them. The DNA of the CDR3 is TGTGCCACCAGCAGAGGTGGCGCGGGCCGCACAGATACGCAGTATTTT. It encodes CATSRGGAGRTDTQYF.

The V and J genes are TRBV5-6 and TRBJ1-3; D is perhaps TRBD1 (5 bases). Germline CDR1 and CDR2: SGHDT and YYEEEE. This CDR3 is built from 15 residues. The V gene lost 0 bases and the J gene lost 4 bases, with 11 bases spanning the gap. The CDR3 region is CASSLARGAGNTIYF. The CDR3 DNA follows: TGTGCCAGCAGCTTGGCCCGAGGGGCCGGAAACACCATATATTTT.

V is TRBV5-1 and J is TRBJ2-1; perhaps D is TRBD1 or TRBD2 (7 bases each). The CDR3 runs to 17 residues. Trimming removed 0 bases at V and 9 bases at J, with 22 bases between. CDR1 and CDR2 from the germline V gene are SGHRS and YFSETQ. DNA for the CDR3: TGCGCCAGCAGCTTGGCGCCTAGGGGAGGGGGCTTCGGTGAGCAGTTCTTC. Protein sequence: CASSLAPRGGGFGEQFF.

The J gene is TRBJ1-2, the V gene TRBV11-2; no definite D call. This CDR3 has 14 residues. The germline V and J ends were trimmed by 0 bases and 7 bases, with 12 bases remaining between them. CDR1 SGHAT and CDR2 FQNNGV come from the germline V gene. CDR3 sequence reads: CASSLDRGVRGYTF. In DNA form, the CDR3 reads TGTGCCAGCAGCTTAGATCGCGGGGTACGTGGCTACACCTTC. Combining the CDR3 with reference TRBV11-2 and TRBJ1-2 gives the whole variable domain EAGVAQSPRYKIIEKRQSVAFWCNPISGHATLYWYQQILGQGPKLLIQFQNNGVVDDSQLPKDRFSAERLKGVDSTLKIQPAKLEDSAVYLCASSLDRGVRGYTFGSGTRLTVV.

This chain uses TRBV10-3 with TRBJ1-2; TRBD1 matches at 10 bases. CDR3 length: 16 residues. The V segment lost 3 bases and the J segment 0 bases; nucleotides outside the gene matches: 4. Germline-derived CDR1 and CDR2 are ENHRY and SYGVKD. DNA for the CDR3: TGTGCCATCAGTGAAGGCGGACAGGGGGCTAACTATGGCTACACCTTC. This codes for CAISEGGQGANYGYTF.